The 18 T cell receptor beta chains below were found in one sample sequenced in a study of blood T cell repertoires in COVID-19. TCRdb's copy holds only in-frame clones and misses some; the assay was immunoSEQ multiplex PCR. The sample records 430,000 or so clones, about 87% being singletons. Sequenced input: peripheral blood. The receptor set was obtained from a man aged 18 to 30 with COVID-19, enrolled during active disease.

This clone has just one count. V and J are TRBV3-1 (or the pseudogene TRBV3-2) and TRBJ1-1; D is uncertain. Trimming removed 1 base from V and 4 bases from J, with 7 bases in between. Germline assignment: CDR1 LGHDT and CDR2 YNNKEL (reference sequence). The CDR3 sequence is 13 residues long. CDR3 residues: CASSQAGRTEAFF. CDR3 sequence (DNA): TGTGCCAGCAGCCAAGCAGGCCGCACTGAAGCTTTCTTT.

This chain joins TRBV14 and TRBJ2-5; the match to TRBD2 covers 10 bases. Germline-derived CDR1 and CDR2 are SGHDN and FVKESK. This CDR3 region has 18 residues. Germline trimming cut 4 bases from V and 5 bases from J; bases unmatched to any gene: 16. In DNA, the CDR3 is TGTGCCAGCAGCCCAACTTTACTAGCGGGAATGGGTAGGGAGACCCAGTACTTC. Amino acid sequence: CASSPTLLAGMGRETQYF. The variable domain in full, with the rest retrieved from reference TRBV14 and TRBJ2-5, is EAGVTQFPSHSVIEKGQTVTLRCDPISGHDNLYWYRRVMGKEIKFLLHFVKESKQDESGMPNNRFLAERTGGTYSTLKVQPAELEDSGVYFCASSPTLLAGMGRETQYFGPGTRLLVL.

This clone came up once. This chain connects TRBV24-1 to TRBJ2-7, with 9 bases aligning to TRBD1. The J segment lost 6 bases and the V segment lost 0 bases, leaving 8 bases of the junction unmatched. This CDR3 contains 16 residues. CDR1 is KGHDR and CDR2 is SFDVKD in the germline V gene. CDR3 coding DNA: TGTGCCACCAGTGATTTGGGAGGGACAGGGCTGGGCGAGCAGTACTTC. Translating it yields CATSDLGGTGLGEQYF.

The chain couples TRBV2 to TRBJ2-7, with 7 bases identical to TRBD1. Germline assignment: CDR1 SNHLY and CDR2 FYNNEI. CDR3 length: 15 amino acids. V shed 5 bases and J 1 base; nucleotides not matched to a gene: 8. Here the CDR3 DNA reads TGTGCCAGCAGTCACTCTCCGGGACAGTCCTACGAGCAGTACTTC. Protein product: CASSHSPGQSYEQYF. Full variable domain (rest looked up from reference TRBV2 and TRBJ2-7): EPEVTQTPSHQVTQMGQEVILRCVPISNHLYFYWYRQILGQKVEFLVSFYNNEISEKSEIFDDQFSVERPDGSNFTLKIRSTKLEDSAMYFCASSHSPGQSYEQYFGPGTRLTVT.

This clone has just one count. The V call is TRBV5-1, the J call TRBJ1-1, with 9 bases that match TRBD1. J gave up 0 bases and V 4 bases, and 4 bases lay outside the gene matches. The CDR3 consists of 15 residues. CDR1 SGHRS and CDR2 YFSETQ come from the germline V gene. CDR3 residues: CASSAGTGLNTEAFF. The CDR3, as DNA: TGCGCCAGCAGCGCCGGGACAGGGCTGAACACTGAAGCTTTCTTT.

This chain joins TRBV11-2 and TRBJ2-3; 12 positions agree with TRBD1. This CDR3 comprises 14 residues. Trimming cost V 10 bases and J 11 bases; bases outside gene matches: 13. The germline gives CDR1 SGHAT, CDR2 FQNNGV. CDR3 amino acids: CATSPGQGARGQYF. In DNA, the CDR3 is TGTGCCACGTCCCCGGGACAGGGGGCGAGGGGGCAGTATTTT. Full variable domain (rest looked up from reference TRBV11-2 and TRBJ2-3): EAGVAQSPRYKIIEKRQSVAFWCNPISGHATLYWYQQILGQGPKLLIQFQNNGVVDDSQLPKDRFSAERLKGVDSTLKIQPAKLEDSAVYLCATSPGQGARGQYFGPGTRLTVL.

V and J are TRBV4-1 and TRBJ2-3; a possible D gene is TRBD1 (6 bases). The length of the CDR3 is 14 residues. CDR1 is MGHRA, CDR2 YSYEKL, per germline. V was clipped by 4 bases and J by 10 bases, with 18 bases between them. The CDR3 loop is CASSPYPQGTAQYF. CDR3 in DNA: TGCGCCAGCAGCCCCTACCCACAGGGTACGGCGCAGTATTTT.

The chain has TRBV5-1 and TRBJ2-7; 12 nucleotides line up with TRBD2. Per germline, CDR1 SGHRS and CDR2 YFSETQ. Trimming at V came to 0 bases and at J to 3 bases, leaving 1 base not matched to a gene. The CDR3 has 15 residues. The CDR3 DNA reads TGCGCCAGCAGCTTGGGGACTAGCGGGAACTACGAGCAGTACTTC. It encodes CASSLGTSGNYEQYF.

The chain links TRBV9 to TRBJ2-1; TRBD1 aligns across 11 bases. The trim removed 0 bases at V and 6 bases at J, leaving 2 bases unmatched. Germline V lookup: CDR1 SGDLS, CDR2 YYNGEE. The CDR3 length is 15 residues. The CDR3 DNA sequence: TGTGCCAGCAGCGTAGGGGACAGGGGGGGCAATGAGCAGTTCTTC. It codes for CASSVGDRGGNEQFF.

As regards this clone: The same CDR3 also results from other DNA sequences found in this sample. This chain uses TRBV12-3 or TRBV12-4 with TRBJ1-1; weak D call: TRBD1 (6 bases). The CDR3 is made up of 13 amino acids. V lost 5 bases and J 1 base, leaving 8 bases between the germline ends. CDR3 residues: CASSRTENTEAFF. Written as DNA, the CDR3 is TGTGCCAGCAGTAGGACAGAGAACACTGAAGCTTTCTTT.

The CDR3 loop reads CAISESLGSSYEQYF. Written as DNA, the CDR3 is TGTGCCATCAGTGAGTCGCTAGGGAGCTCCTACGAGCAGTACTTC. The chain links TRBV10-3 to TRBJ2-7, with D possibly matching TRBD2 (5 bases). This CDR3 spans 15 amino acids. CDR1 and CDR2 from the germline V gene are ENHRY and SYGVKD. V lost 0 bases and J lost 0, with 9 bases in between.

The chain is built from TRBV2 and TRBJ1-4; maybe TRBD1 (6 bases). Trimming removed 4 bases from V and 8 bases from J, with 14 bases in between. Germline CDR1 is SNHLY and CDR2 is FYNNEI. The CDR3 contains 14 residues. The CDR3 loop reads CASSARGQEEKLFF. CDR3 DNA sequence: TGTGCCAGCAGTGCCCGGGGACAAGAAGAAAAACTGTTTTTT.

The chain recombines TRBV4-1 with TRBJ2-7, with a possible D match to TRBD2 (6 bases). CDR1 is MGHRA and CDR2 is YSYEKL in the germline V gene. V was trimmed by 4 bases and J by 7 bases, leaving 14 bases between them. The CDR3 extends over 13 amino acids. The CDR3 nucleotides read TGCGCCAGCAGCCCCGGGACTCCAGAGGAGCAGTACTTC. It specifies CASSPGTPEEQYF.

The chain employs TRBV6-1 and TRBJ1-6, with D maybe TRBD1 (6 bases). V shed 4 bases and J shed 3 bases, with 13 bases lying between them. The germline V gene encodes CDR1 MNHNS and CDR2 SASEGT. The CDR3 runs to 16 residues. As DNA, the CDR3 is TGTGCCAGCAGTGGCACACAGGGCCTCTATAATTCACCCCTCCACTTT. Its protein is CASSGTQGLYNSPLHF.

The chain has TRBV19 and TRBJ2-7; TRBD2 might be the D (6 bases). The CDR3 has 13 residues. V was trimmed by 6 bases and J by 3 bases, leaving 12 bases between them. Germline assignment: CDR1 LNHDA and CDR2 SQIVND (reference sequence). The CDR3 sequence: CASSGGTLYEQYF. CDR3 in DNA: TGTGCCAGTAGCGGCGGGACGCTCTACGAGCAGTACTTC.

V is TRBV6-5 and J is TRBJ1-2; D might be TRBD1 (5 bases). Germline V gives CDR1 MNHEY, CDR2 SVGAGI. The CDR3 spans 14 residues. V lost 2 bases and J 8 bases, leaving 15 bases between the germline ends. The CDR3 sequence: CASSYTGAAEGYTF. In DNA form, the CDR3 reads TGTGCCAGCAGTTACACAGGAGCCGCAGAGGGCTACACCTTC.

The chain has TRBV6-2 or TRBV6-3 and TRBJ2-7, with D perhaps matching TRBD1 (7 bases). The CDR3 sequence is 14 residues long. With 2 bases removed from V and 4 bases from J, the gap between germline ends came to 12 bases. Germline V gene data show CDR1 as MNHEY and CDR2 as SVGEGT. The CDR3 sequence: CASSYGSGGYEQYF. The CDR3 bases are TGTGCCAGCAGTTACGGTTCAGGGGGGTACGAGCAGTACTTC.

This chain uses TRBV19 with TRBJ2-2, with TRBD2 as a possible D gene (6 bases). CDR1 is LNHDA, CDR2 SQIVND, per germline (reference sequence). The CDR3 runs 15 residues. The V gene lost 4 bases and the J gene lost 4 bases, with 13 bases spanning the gap. CDR3 protein: CASSTLLAGTGELFF. CDR3 bases: TGTGCCAGTAGTACCCTACTAGCAGGCACCGGGGAGCTGTTTTTT.